This T cell receptor (beta chain) is from a study of shared clonotypes between healthy human individuals. General observations from the study: Sharing across several donors was seen in about 5% of naive CD4 clonotypes.

Germline CDR1 SQVTM, CDR2 ANQGSEA. Trimming at V came to 0 bases and at J to 3 bases, leaving 10 bases not matched to a gene. The CDR3 is 19 residues long. CD45RO negativity and positive selection for CCR7 defined naive CD8 cells, a population that excluded terminally differentiated effector memory CD45RA+ cells. As regards this clone: The antigen is undetermined.

TCRdb's copy holds only in-frame clones and misses some; the assay was immunoSEQ multiplex PCR. The table shows about 1.9 million clones, with approximately 92% occurring only once. The sample comprised naive CD8+ T cells from PBMCs. The chain uses TRBV29-1 and TRBJ2-1; 14 bases fit TRBD2. This sequence was found in a man younger than 35 in good health. Some clones in this sample may be carry-over from other donors' samples. The DNA for the CDR3 is TGCAGCGTTGAAGAGATAGGACTAGCGGGAGGAGGCGGCTACAATGAGCAGTTCTTC. Its translation is CSVEEIGLAGGGGYNEQFF.